The clone carrying this T cell receptor beta chain has at least ten counts. Its antigen is undetermined. The V gene end was trimmed by 7 bases and the J gene end by 2 bases; junction bases not matched to a gene: 11. The CDR3 contains 15 residues. Germline V lookup: CDR1 MNHEY, CDR2 SVGEGT. Libraries of TCR beta came from iRepertoire HTBI primers plus Arm-PCR of CDR3 regions. TCRdb called the multiplex PCR reads again in MiXCR, with one record for every CDR3 protein. The table includes 400,000 to 500,000 distinct CDR3 sequences, roughly 15% detected once. This record comes from a study of regulatory T cells in long-lasting Graves disease. General study results and limits: With a small sample size, accuracy may have been reduced.

Time point noted: newly diagnosed GD, antithyroid drugs for less than 3 months. From RNA extracted from PBMCs, the TCR library was made. As collected, the peripheral blood samples measured 7.5 to 9 milliliters each and went into EDTA tubes. These data were also filed under a second study, of T cells in Graves' hyperthyroidism and ophthalmopathy. That study reports: Ophthalmopathy prediction by the model preceded onset by a median approximately 5.9 months.

J is TRBJ2-7 and V is TRBV6-2 or TRBV6-3, with 7 bases that match TRBD2. The receptor was derived from a woman in her forties or fifties with Graves disease. The specimen comprised peripheral blood mononuclear cells (PBMCs), sampled at new diagnosis, from a patient treated with antithyroid drugs. CDR3 sequence reads: CASTAGGRNPYEQYF. Written as DNA, the CDR3 is TGTGCCAGCACGGCGGGCGGGAGAAATCCCTACGAGCAGTACTTC.